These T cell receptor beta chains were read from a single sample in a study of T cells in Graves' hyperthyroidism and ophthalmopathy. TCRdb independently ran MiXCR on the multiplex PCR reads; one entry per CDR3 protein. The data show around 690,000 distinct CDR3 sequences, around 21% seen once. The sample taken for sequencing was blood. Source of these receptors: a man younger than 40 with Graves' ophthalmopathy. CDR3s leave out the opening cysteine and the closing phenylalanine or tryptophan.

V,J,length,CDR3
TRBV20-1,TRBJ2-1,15,SARDGGLAGADNEQF
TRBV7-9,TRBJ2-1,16,ASSPRALAGGSYNEQF
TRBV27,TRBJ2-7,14,ASRRTGTSGSYEQY
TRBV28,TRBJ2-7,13,ASSAPGTRFYEQY
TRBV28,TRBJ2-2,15,ASSLNGGRADAGELF
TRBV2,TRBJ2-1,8,ASSDYEQF
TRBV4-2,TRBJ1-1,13,ASSPRDNWNTEAF
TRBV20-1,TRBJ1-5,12,SASPTDRNQPQH
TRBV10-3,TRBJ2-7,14,ATLERTSGSSDEQY
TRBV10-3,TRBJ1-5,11,AISDRGSQPQH
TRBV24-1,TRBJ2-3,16,ATSDQGTSGSGTDTQY
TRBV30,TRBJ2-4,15,AWSVFGTGEHKNIQY
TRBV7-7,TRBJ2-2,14,ASSLAVGTDTGELF
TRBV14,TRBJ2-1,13,ASSQDGTDWDEQF
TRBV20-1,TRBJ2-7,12,SAIFRTSGYEQY
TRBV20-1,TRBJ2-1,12,SAPGLAGVGEQF
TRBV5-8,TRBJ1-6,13,ASSSQDTYNSPLH
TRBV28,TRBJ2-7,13,ASSPATLIVYEQY
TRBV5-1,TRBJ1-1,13,ASSLARPRGTEAF
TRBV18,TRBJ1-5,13,ASSDTGSPNQPQH
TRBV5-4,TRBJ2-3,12,ASSLGGGDGTQY
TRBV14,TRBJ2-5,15,ASSHGQTRGNQETQY
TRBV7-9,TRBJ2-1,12,ASSFAEAYNEQF
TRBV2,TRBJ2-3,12,ASSLLFITDTQY
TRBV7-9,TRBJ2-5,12,ASSSTGGWETQY
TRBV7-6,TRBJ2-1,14,ASSATGTRVNNEQF
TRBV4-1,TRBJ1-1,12,ASSHLQMNTEAF
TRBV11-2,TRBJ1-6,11,ASSPAGNSPLD
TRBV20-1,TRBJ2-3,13,SASVLADPSDTQY
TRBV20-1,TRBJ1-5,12,SAYSGAGNQPQH
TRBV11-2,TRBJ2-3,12,ASSLVPGSDTQY
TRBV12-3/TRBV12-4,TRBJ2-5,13,ASSSPALGGETQY
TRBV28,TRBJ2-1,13,ASSPGALSYNEQF
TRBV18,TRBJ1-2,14,ASSPRVQGMNYGYT
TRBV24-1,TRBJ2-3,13,ATSDQTSGTDTQY
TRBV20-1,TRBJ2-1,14,SALDSFLGPYNEQF
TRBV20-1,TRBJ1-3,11,SARDRGRNTIY
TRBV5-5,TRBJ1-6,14,ASSEYQGPGTVTLH
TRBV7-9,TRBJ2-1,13,ASSLSAGSGGEQF
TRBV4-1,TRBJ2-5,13,ASSRGQLDQETQY
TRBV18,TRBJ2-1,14,ASSPHKGLAGDEQF
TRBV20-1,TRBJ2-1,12,SADGTVNGNEQF
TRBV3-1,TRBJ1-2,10,ASSQRGSGYT
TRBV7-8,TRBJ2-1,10,ASERSGWGQF
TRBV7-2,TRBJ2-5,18,ASSLRGFGIGREGRETQY
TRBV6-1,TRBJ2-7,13,ASSPSGTSVYEQY
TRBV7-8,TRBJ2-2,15,ASSLVRALGATGELF
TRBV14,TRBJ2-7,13,ASSQGTPTTYEQY
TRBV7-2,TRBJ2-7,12,ASSPSGLTYEQY
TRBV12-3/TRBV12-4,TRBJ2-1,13,ASSLGWSSYNEQF
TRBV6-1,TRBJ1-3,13,ASSPRSYSGNTIY
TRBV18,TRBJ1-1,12,ASSPPQGSTEAF
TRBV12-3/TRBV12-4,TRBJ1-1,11,ASSLQQKPEAF